This is a list of T cell receptor beta chains from one sample in a study of response to subunit inactivated influenza vaccine. Via MiXCR, TCRdb re-called the RT-PCR reads, giving one row per CDR3 protein. In the table there are 450,000 to 600,000 distinct CDR3 sequences, about 17% of which are singletons. Sequencing was performed on CD4+ T cells sorted from PBMCs, taken 23 to 25 months after vaccination. The receptor set was obtained from a man between 50 and 69 years old who received an inactivated influenza vaccine. The CDR3 runs from the conserved cysteine through the conserved F or W. The D gene is left open where the match is weak. Expanded clones are given a class, and other clones once, few, many or no size at all.

>.|TRBV29-1|.|TRBJ1-3
CSARDRGNTIYF
TGCAGCGCCAGGGACCGCGGAAACACCATATATTTT
>.|TRBV14|.|TRBJ1-1
CASSQDYTLRTEAFF
TGTGCCAGCAGCCAAGACTACACCCTGAGAACTGAAGCTTTCTTT
>few|TRBV4-2|.|TRBJ2-7
CASSQDQGDEQYF
TGTGCCAGCAGCCAAGATCAAGGGGACGAGCAGTACTTC
>.|TRBV6-2/TRBV6-3|.|TRBJ2-5
CASRRPAQETQYF
TGTGCCAGTCGTCGGCCGGCCCAAGAGACCCAGTACTTC
>few|TRBV7-9|.|TRBJ2-1
CASSVRGVGNNEQFF
TGTGCCAGCAGCGTTAGGGGAGTCGGGAACAATGAGCAGTTCTTC
>.|TRBV9|.|TRBJ1-6
CASSEAPGGWRSPLHF
TGTGCCAGCAGCGAGGCCCCCGGGGGGTGGAGGTCACCCCTCCACTTT
>.|TRBV12-3/TRBV12-4|.|TRBJ1-2
CASSPQGQSYGYTF
TGTGCCAGCAGCCCGCAAGGACAGAGCTATGGCTACACCTTC
>.|TRBV12-3/TRBV12-4|.|TRBJ1-4
CASSGTPSGANEKLFF
TGTGCCAGCAGCGGGACCCCCTCGGGTGCTAATGAAAAACTGTTTTTT
>.|TRBV20-1|.|TRBJ1-1
CSGRSGGNTEAFF
TGCAGTGGGCGGTCGGGGGGCAACACTGAAGCTTTCTTT
>few|TRBV6-1|TRBD1|TRBJ1-4
CASKGQLNVEKLFF
TGTGCCAGCAAGGGACAGCTTAATGTAGAAAAACTGTTTTTT
>.|TRBV6-2/TRBV6-3|.|TRBJ2-1
CASSLGQTNEQFF
TGTGCCAGCAGTCTAGGACAGACCAATGAGCAGTTCTTC
>.|TRBV15|.|TRBJ1-5
CATSNGGSNQPQHF
TGTGCCACCAGCAATGGGGGGAGCAATCAGCCCCAGCATTTT
>many|TRBV7-9|.|TRBJ2-4
CASSSTGLNIQYF
TGTGCCAGCAGTTCGACAGGTCTAAACATTCAGTACTTC
>.|TRBV20-1|TRBD1|TRBJ1-1
CSADQGVWNTEAFF
TGCAGTGCAGATCAGGGGGTGTGGAACACTGAAGCTTTCTTT
>.|TRBV20-1|.|TRBJ1-2
CSAPGQGHYGYTF
TGCAGTGCTCCGGGGCAGGGGCACTATGGCTACACCTTC
>few|TRBV4-1|.|TRBJ2-3
CASSLGARPSTDTQYF
TGCGCCAGCAGCCTAGGGGCACGACCTAGCACAGATACGCAGTATTTT
>.|TRBV10-3|TRBD1|TRBJ2-2
CAIRTGVANTGELFF
TGTGCCATTAGGACAGGAGTAGCGAACACCGGGGAGCTGTTTTTT
>.|TRBV20-1|TRBD2|TRBJ2-7
CSALAPGLAGLEPPYEQYF
TGCAGTGCTCTGGCCCCGGGATTAGCGGGATTAGAGCCCCCCTACGAGCAGTACTTC
>few|TRBV25-1|.|TRBJ2-1
CASRPTSGSYNEQFF
TGTGCCAGCAGACCGACTAGTGGAAGCTACAATGAGCAGTTCTTC
>few|TRBV29-1|.|TRBJ2-7
CSVGGRGPSYEQYF
TGCAGCGTTGGTGGCAGGGGCCCGTCCTACGAGCAGTACTTC
>.|TRBV5-8|.|TRBJ2-3
CASSSAWGLADTQYF
TGTGCCAGCAGCTCCGCGTGGGGGTTGGCAGATACGCAGTATTTT
>few|TRBV27|.|TRBJ1-6
CASSPRQLASPLHF
TGTGCCAGCAGTCCCCGACAGCTTGCCTCACCCCTCCACTTT
>few|TRBV6-2/TRBV6-3|.|TRBJ1-2
CASSQTAAYGYTF
TGTGCCAGCAGCCAAACGGCGGCGTATGGCTACACCTTC
>many|TRBV11-1|TRBD2|TRBJ2-5
CASSQKIRLAGVKETQYF
TGTGCCAGCAGCCAGAAGATTAGACTAGCGGGAGTGAAGGAGACCCAGTACTTC
>many|TRBV12-3/TRBV12-4|TRBD1|TRBJ1-1
CASSLWTGMNTEAFF
TGTGCCAGCAGTCTTTGGACAGGGATGAACACTGAAGCTTTCTTT
>.|TRBV5-6|TRBD2|TRBJ2-7
CASSLALAATYEQYF
TGTGCCAGCAGCTTGGCACTAGCGGCAACCTACGAGCAGTACTTC
>.|TRBV20-1|TRBD2|TRBJ2-1
CSERAGGAYNEQFF
TGCAGTGAGAGGGCGGGGGGCGCTTACAATGAGCAGTTCTTC
>few|TRBV28|.|TRBJ1-1
CASRLDLNTEAFF
TGTGCCAGCAGGCTCGACCTGAACACTGAAGCTTTCTTT
>.|TRBV6-2/TRBV6-3|TRBD2|TRBJ2-1
CASTHGPGGGTNEQFF
TGTGCCAGCACCCACGGGCCCGGCGGGGGGACGAATGAGCAGTTCTTC
>.|TRBV20-1|.|TRBJ2-5
CSARWLASETQYF
TGCAGTGCTAGATGGCTAGCGTCAGAGACCCAGTACTTC
>many|TRBV20-1|TRBD1|TRBJ2-3
CSAKFGTGGTDTQYF
TGCAGTGCGAAGTTTGGGACAGGGGGCACAGATACGCAGTATTTT
>.|TRBV4-1|.|TRBJ1-5
CASSRNNGGNQPQHF
TGCGCCAGCAGCCGAAATAACGGGGGCAATCAGCCCCAGCATTTT
>.|TRBV4-3|TRBD1|TRBJ2-5
CASSQGAAGGTETQYF
TGCGCCAGCAGCCAAGGGGCGGCAGGGGGCACGGAGACCCAGTACTTC
>many|TRBV27|.|TRBJ2-2
CASRWTMNTGELFF
TGTGCCAGCAGATGGACAATGAACACCGGGGAGCTGTTTTTT
>.|TRBV18|TRBD1|TRBJ2-7
CASSPRDRGRREQYF
TGTGCCAGCTCCCCCCGGGACAGGGGGCGCCGCGAGCAGTACTTC
>few|TRBV6-5|TRBD1|TRBJ1-1
CASSSRGLLNTEAFF
TGTGCCAGCAGTTCCAGGGGGCTACTGAACACTGAAGCTTTCTTT
>.|TRBV14|.|TRBJ2-2
CASSQDSSPGYTGELFF
TGTGCCAGCAGCCAAGATTCTTCACCGGGGTACACCGGGGAGCTGTTTTTT